Below are 10 T cell receptor beta chains sequenced from a single sample in a study of blood T cell repertoires in COVID-19. Only in-frame clones appear in the TCRdb table, and some are missing; sequencing was by immunoSEQ multiplex PCR. The sample includes approximately 100,000 clones, around 86% seen only once; the top ten take roughly 15%. Sequenced material: peripheral blood. All receptors come from a man aged 50-59 years with acute or convalescent COVID-19.

The table lists this clone with a count of one. The V and J genes are TRBV11-3 and TRBJ2-1; 8 bases line up with TRBD2. Germline CDR1 SGHNT, CDR2 YENEEA. The CDR3 spans 15 residues. J gave up 9 bases and V 4 bases, and 11 bases lay outside the gene matches. CDR3: CASSSGGREEGEQFF. CDR3 in DNA: TGTGCCAGCAGCTCCGGCGGGCGGGAGGAAGGTGAGCAGTTCTTC. The full variable domain, completed using reference TRBV11-3 and TRBJ2-1, is EAGVVQSPRYKIIEKKQPVAFWCNPISGHNTLYWYLQNLGQGPELLIRYENEEAVDDSQLPKDRFSAERLKGVDSTLKIQPAELGDSAVYLCASSSGGREEGEQFFGPGTRLTVL.

Only one count was recorded for this clone. The chain is built from TRBV10-3 and TRBJ2-5; 10 bases are shared with TRBD1. This CDR3 comprises 15 residues. The germline V gene has CDR1 ENHRY and CDR2 SYGVKD. The trim removed 4 bases at V and 5 bases at J, leaving 7 bases unmatched. This chain's CDR3 is CAISASTGGGETQYF. CDR3 DNA sequence: TGTGCCATCAGTGCCTCGACAGGGGGCGGGGAGACCCAGTACTTC.

This clone was detected a few times. Other DNA sequences in this specimen translate into the identical CDR3. The chain carries TRBV2 and TRBJ2-3; TRBD2 matches at 8 bases. Germline-derived CDR1 and CDR2 are SNHLY and FYNNEI. The CDR3 has 15 amino acids. The V and J ends lost 1 base and 4 bases, in that order; junction bases with no gene match: 4. CDR3 protein: CASSEGAGGADTQYF. CDR3 in DNA: TGTGCCAGCAGTGAAGGGGCGGGAGGAGCAGATACGCAGTATTTT.

The CDR3 region has the DNA TGTGCCACCCGGGCGGGGACAGCCTACGAGCAGTACTTC. Protein sequence: CATRAGTAYEQYF. The chain recombines TRBV28 with TRBJ2-7; a weak D match, TRBD1 (7 bases). Germline CDR1 reads MDHEN; CDR2 reads SYDVKM. The CDR3 spans 13 residues. The ends were cut back, 10 bases at V and 2 bases at J, with 15 bases in the middle. Combining the CDR3 with reference TRBV28 and TRBJ2-7 gives the whole variable domain DVKVTQSSRYLVKRTGEKVFLECVQDMDHENMFWYRQDPGLGLRLIYFSYDVKMKEKGDIPEGYSVSREKKERFSLILESASTNQTSMYLCATRAGTAYEQYFGPGTRLTVT.

This clone was observed once. This chain links TRBV27 with TRBJ2-3; a possible D gene is TRBD2 (6 bases). V lost 3 bases to trimming and J lost 7 bases, with 17 bases between them. Germline loops: CDR1 MNHEY, CDR2 SMNVEV (reference sequence). CDR3 size: 15 residues. This CDR3 reads CASSFFGSGGNTQYF. CDR3 sequence (DNA): TGTGCCAGCAGTTTCTTCGGGAGCGGTGGGAATACGCAGTATTTT.

The V call is TRBV6-5, the J call TRBJ1-2; 9 bases line up with TRBD1. From germline, CDR1 is MNHEY and CDR2 SVGAGI. V trimming: 8 bases; J trimming: 7 bases; junction bases outside the gene matches: 8. This CDR3 has 13 residues. CDR3 nucleotide sequence: TGTGCCAGCTGGACAGGGGTCGGGGGTGGCTACACCTTC. This codes for CASWTGVGGGYTF.

The chain has TRBV3-1 (or the pseudogene TRBV3-2) and TRBJ1-2, with a tentative D call TRBD1 (5 bases). This CDR3 contains 15 residues. V lost 6 bases and J lost 3, with 17 bases in between. The germline gives CDR1 LGHDT, CDR2 YNNKEL (reference sequence). Here the CDR3 DNA reads TGTGCCAGCAGTCCTTCAAGGGGATCCTACTATGGCTACACCTTC. Translating it yields CASSPSRGSYYGYTF.

This chain connects TRBV28 to TRBJ2-7; 12 bases align to TRBD2. J was trimmed by 9 bases and V by 2 bases; bases with no gene match: 11. CDR1 MDHEN and CDR2 SYDVKM come from the germline V gene. This CDR3 is built from 16 residues. DNA of the CDR3: TGTGCCAGCAGTTTACAGCCGACTAGCGGGAGTCGGAGGCAGTACTTC. Translation gives CASSLQPTSGSRRQYF.

The chain is built from TRBV5-1 and TRBJ2-3; 9 bases are shared with TRBD1. J was trimmed by 0 bases and V by 4 bases; bases with no gene match: 6. Germline V CDR1 and CDR2: SGHRS, YFSETQ. The CDR3 length is 16 residues. The CDR3 protein is CASSILGQGSTDTQYF. The CDR3 coding sequence is TGCGCCAGCAGCATCCTGGGACAGGGTAGCACAGATACGCAGTATTTT. Based on the CDR3 plus reference TRBV5-1 and TRBJ2-3, the full variable domain is KAGVTQTPRYLIKTRGQQVTLSCSPISGHRSVSWYQQTPGQGLQFLFEYFSETQRNKGNFPGRFSGRQFSNSRSEMNVSTLELGDSALYLCASSILGQGSTDTQYFGPGTRLTVL.

The genes are TRBV2 and TRBJ2-4; TRBD2 is a possible D gene (5 bases). Trimming cost V 0 bases and J 15 bases, with 12 bases left between them. Germline CDR1 reads SNHLY; CDR2 reads FYNNEI. CDR3 length equals 12 residues. The CDR3 protein is CASSEARGPRYF. The DNA of the CDR3 is TGTGCCAGCAGTGAAGCGAGAGGGCCTCGGTACTTC. Using reference TRBV2 and TRBJ2-4 for the parts outside the CDR3, the full variable domain is EPEVTQTPSHQVTQMGQEVILRCVPISNHLYFYWYRQILGQKVEFLVSFYNNEISEKSEIFDDQFSVERPDGSNFTLKIRSTKLEDSAMYFCASSEARGPRYFGAGTRLSVL.